A single sample gave rise to the 27 T cell receptor beta chains below, sequenced in a study of post-analysis software for immune sequencing data. Study results and limitations: Comparison of patients with controls showed five TRBV segments more frequent in patients, TRBV5-6, TRBV5-1 and TRBV20-1 among them.

No antigens are known for them. TCR beta libraries were prepared from cDNA with unique molecular identifiers. MiXCR, run by TCRdb on the PCR reads, gives a single entry per CDR3 protein. The sample shows some 800,000 distinct CDR3 sequences, around 46% of them seen only once. The sequenced sample consisted of blood. All receptors derive from a girl between 5 and 17 years old with multiple sclerosis.

This clonotype was observed a few times. The chain is built from TRBV4-3 and TRBJ2-3; D possibly corresponds to TRBD2 (6 bases). In germline, CDR1 is LGHNA, CDR2 YSLEER. The V end was cut by 3 bases, the J end by 1 base, with 14 bases between. This CDR3 is 16 amino acids long. In nucleotides, the CDR3 is TGCGCCAGCAGCCATCCGCAGGGAGGAGGCACAGATACGCAGTATTTT. Amino acid sequence: CASSHPQGGGTDTQYF.

The chain combines TRBV7-2 with TRBJ1-2; D not resolved. The CDR3 runs to 14 residues. The germline V gene has CDR1 SGHTA and CDR2 FQGNSA. The V end lost 1 base, the J end lost 7 bases, and 13 bases lay between the germline ends. The CDR3 protein is CASSLGPSVSGYTF. The CDR3 DNA follows: TGTGCCAGCAGCTTAGGGCCGTCGGTCTCTGGCTACACCTTC.

This chain links TRBV24-1 with TRBJ2-1; TRBD2 is a possible D gene (5 bases). The length of the CDR3 is 14 residues. CDR1 KGHDR and CDR2 SFDVKD come from the germline V gene. Trimming left V 3 bases short and J 7 bases short, with 12 bases between. In DNA form, the CDR3 reads TGTGCCACCAGTGATGACGTTTCGGGGAATGAGCAGTTCTTC. It translates to CATSDDVSGNEQFF.

This clonotype has only a few counts. V usage is TRBV7-9 and J usage is TRBJ2-5; 7 bases fit TRBD1. The J call may be in error: the DNA end matches TRBJ2-7 better. This CDR3 is 14 amino acids long. CDR1 is SEHNR and CDR2 is FQNEAQ in the germline V gene (reference sequence). The DNA of the CDR3 is TGTGCCAGCGAGCAACGACAGGGTCGTTACGAGCAGTACTTC. Encoded protein: CASEQRQGRYEQYF.

This clonotype has a handful of counts. This sequence joins TRBV29-1 and TRBJ1-2; D not resolved. The V and J ends lost 1 base and 3 bases respectively, with 15 bases between them. Germline CDR1 SQVTM, CDR2 ANQGSEA. The CDR3 loop spans 15 amino acids. The CDR3 DNA reads TGCAGCGTTGAAGGGGCAGGAGAGCTCGACTATGGCTACACCTTC. Protein sequence: CSVEGAGELDYGYTF.

The table lists this clonotype with a few counts. J is TRBJ2-7 and V is TRBV9; 10 bases are a match to TRBD1. In germline, CDR1 is SGDLS, CDR2 YYNGEE. The CDR3 spans 15 residues. V gave up 0 bases and J gave up 4 bases; unmatched junction bases: 4. This CDR3 reads CASSVAWDRGYEQYF. Here the CDR3 DNA reads TGTGCCAGCAGCGTAGCTTGGGACAGGGGTTACGAGCAGTACTTC.

This clonotype has more than one count but fewer than ten. The chain links TRBV7-8 to TRBJ2-3; 7 positions agree with TRBD2. CDR3 length: 16 amino acids. Germline CDR1 SGHVS, CDR2 FQNEAQ. The trim removed 0 bases at V and 0 bases at J, leaving 3 bases unmatched. This CDR3 is CASSLAPGGSTDTQYF. DNA of the CDR3: TGTGCCAGCAGCTTAGCTCCCGGGGGGAGCACAGATACGCAGTATTTT. Supplemented by reference TRBV7-8 and TRBJ2-3, the full variable domain reads GAGVSQSPRYKVAKRGQDVALRCDPISGHVSLFWYQQALGQGPEFLTYFQNEAQLDKSGLPSDRFFAERPEGSVSTLKIQRTQQEDSAVYLCASSLAPGGSTDTQYFGPGTRLTVL.

In this sample, this clonotype turned up a few times. The chain couples TRBV10-3 to TRBJ2-7; tentatively, D is TRBD1 (5 bases). Germline V gene lookup returns CDR1 ENHRY and CDR2 SYGVKD. Trimming took 2 bases from V and 0 from J, leaving 17 bases between them. CDR3 length: 17 amino acids. The CDR3 reads CAISERFGHASSYEQYF. The CDR3 bases are TGTGCCATCAGTGAGCGGTTCGGACATGCTAGCTCCTACGAGCAGTACTTC.

This clonotype was detected a few times. The V and J genes are TRBV11-2 and TRBJ2-3, with D maybe TRBD2 (5 bases). This CDR3 spans 12 amino acids. Trimming took 5 bases from V and 7 from J, leaving 10 bases between them. The germline V gene has CDR1 SGHAT and CDR2 FQNNGV. The DNA of the CDR3 is TGTGCCAGCAGCACGGACTCAAATACGCAGTATTTT. Amino acids: CASSTDSNTQYF. Complete variable domain (other parts from reference TRBV11-2 and TRBJ2-3): EAGVAQSPRYKIIEKRQSVAFWCNPISGHATLYWYQQILGQGPKLLIQFQNNGVVDDSQLPKDRFSAERLKGVDSTLKIQPAKLEDSAVYLCASSTDSNTQYFGPGTRLTVL.

This chain connects TRBV5-1 to TRBJ2-7, with 7 bases identical to TRBD1. Germline V gene sequence: CDR1 SGHRS, CDR2 YFSETQ. The CDR3 is 15 amino acids. V shed 0 bases and J 0 bases; nucleotides not matched to a gene: 3. CDR3 coding DNA: TGCGCCAGCAGCTTGGGGGGACAGATCTCCTACGAGCAGTACTTC. Translated, it gives CASSLGGQISYEQYF.

The chain carries TRBV20-1 and TRBJ1-2; perhaps TRBD1 as D (5 bases). CDR3 length equals 13 residues. V was pared by 0 bases and J by 3 bases, with 8 bases between. The germline V gene encodes CDR1 DFQATT and CDR2 SNEGSKA (reference sequence). This chain's CDR3 is CSARDRDYYGYTF. CDR3 nucleotides: TGCAGTGCTAGAGACAGGGATTACTATGGCTACACCTTC.

This clonotype was detected a few times. The chain uses TRBV12-3 or TRBV12-4 and TRBJ2-5, with D hard to call. The V and J ends lost 6 bases and 1 base respectively, with 12 bases between them. CDR3 size: 14 residues. The CDR3: CASSRSSLQETQYF. The CDR3 region has the DNA TGTGCCAGCAGCCGTTCCTCCCTCCAAGAGACCCAGTACTTC.

This chain's CDR3 is CSAPQLYEQYF. Here the CDR3 DNA reads TGCAGTGCCCCCCAGCTCTACGAGCAGTACTTC. The chain has TRBV20-1 and TRBJ2-7; D not certain. Germline V lookup: CDR1 DFQATT, CDR2 SNEGSKA (reference sequence). With 6 bases removed from V and 3 bases from J, the gap between germline ends came to 9 bases. The CDR3 has 11 amino acids.

V and J are TRBV28 and TRBJ1-4; possibly TRBD1 for D (5 bases). The CDR3 covers 15 residues. V lost 7 bases to trimming and J lost 3 bases, with 15 bases between them. The germline CDR1 and CDR2 sequences are MDHEN and SYDVKM. The CDR3 region is CASTFLRDANEKLFF. CDR3 coding DNA: TGTGCCAGCACTTTCCTCCGGGACGCTAATGAAAAACTGTTTTTT.

The chain is built from TRBV3-1 and TRBJ1-4; D unclear. Germline CDR1 and CDR2: LGHDT and YNNKEL (reference sequence). The V and J ends lost 2 bases and 5 bases respectively, with 9 bases between them. The CDR3 totals 14 residues. The CDR3 DNA reads TGTGCCAGCAGCCAAAGGTCGGAGAATGAAAAACTGTTTTTT. It encodes CASSQRSENEKLFF.

This chain connects TRBV29-1 to TRBJ2-1, with 10 bases that match TRBD2. CDR1 and CDR2 (germline): SQVTM, ANQGSEA. The J segment lost 4 bases and the V segment lost 6 bases, leaving 12 bases of the junction unmatched. The CDR3 totals 16 residues. The CDR3 reads CSVGTASGRGYNEQFF. The CDR3 DNA reads as TGCAGCGTCGGTACCGCCAGCGGGAGGGGATACAATGAGCAGTTCTTC.

V usage is TRBV12-3 or TRBV12-4 and J usage is TRBJ1-2; 10 bases agree with TRBD1. CDR3 length equals 13 residues. V gave up 6 bases and J gave up 12 bases; unmatched junction bases: 10. The CDR3 reads CASSGTGAVPDTF. As DNA, the CDR3 is TGTGCCAGCAGCGGGACAGGGGCTGTTCCGGACACCTTC.

V usage is TRBV30 and J usage is TRBJ1-1; D remains unclear. This CDR3 spans 13 amino acids. Per the germline V gene, CDR1 is GTSNPN and CDR2 is SVGIG (reference sequence). With 0 bases removed from V and 4 bases from J, the gap between germline ends came to 9 bases. CDR3 loop: CAWSVRTSTEAFF. The CDR3 nucleotides read TGTGCCTGGAGTGTACGTACAAGCACTGAAGCTTTCTTT. Complete variable domain (other parts from reference TRBV30 and TRBJ1-1): SQTIHQWPATLVQPVGSPLSLECTVEGTSNPNLYWYRQAAGRGLQLLFYSVGIGQISSEVPQNLSASRPQDRQFILSSKKLLLSDSGFYLCAWSVRTSTEAFFGQGTRLTVV.

The chain uses TRBV20-1 and TRBJ1-6; no reliable D call. Germline CDR1 is DFQATT and CDR2 is SNEGSKA (reference sequence). Trimming removed 7 bases at V and 12 bases at J, with 13 bases between. The CDR3 sequence is 11 residues long. DNA for the CDR3: TGCAGTGGAGGCTTGGGTGGACCCCTCCACTTT. It codes for CSGGLGGPLHF.

The chain links TRBV15 to TRBJ1-2, with D possibly TRBD1 on 6 matching bases. CDR3 length equals 15 residues. Per germline, CDR1 LNHNV and CDR2 YYDKDF (reference sequence). V was cut by 3 bases and J by 2 bases, with 13 bases left in between. This CDR3 reads CATSRDSTGNYGYTF. The CDR3 bases are TGTGCCACCAGCAGGGATTCTACAGGGAACTATGGCTACACCTTC.

The rearrangement uses TRBV7-2 and TRBJ2-5; 9 bases are a match to TRBD1. The J call could be wrong; TRBJ2-7 is a better fit for the DNA end. CDR3 length equals 14 residues. Germline loops: CDR1 SGHTA, CDR2 FQGNSA. In nucleotides, the CDR3 is TGTGCCAGCAGCTGCGACAGGGGGTTCTACGAGCAGTACTTC. Translated: CASSCDRGFYEQYF.

This clonotype was counted between two and nine times. This sequence joins TRBV6-5 and TRBJ1-1; no definite D call. This CDR3 comprises 11 residues. Trimming pared 3 bases from V and 8 bases from J, leaving 7 bases between. CDR1 and CDR2 from the germline V gene are MNHEY and SVGAGI. The DNA for the CDR3 is TGTGCCAGCAGTTATCTCGGGGAAGCTTTCTTT. It specifies CASSYLGEAFF.

The J gene is TRBJ2-7, the V gene TRBV20-1, with D possibly being TRBD1 (6 bases). Germline V gives CDR1 DFQATT, CDR2 SNEGSKA (reference sequence). The V gene lost 4 bases and the J gene lost 7 bases, with 26 bases spanning the gap. CDR3 length equals 16 residues. Here the CDR3 reads CSAMAKQGPTYNEQYF. CDR3 nucleotides: TGCAGTGCTATGGCCAAACAGGGCCCCACCTACAATGAGCAGTACTTC.

CDR3 in DNA: TGTGCCAGCAGTGGGAGGGGCCTTTCCCGGGCTACGCAGTATTTT. Its protein product is CASSGRGLSRATQYF. The chain links TRBV28 to TRBJ2-3; 7 bases fit TRBD2. The V gene's germline CDR1 is MDHEN and CDR2 SYDVKM. The CDR3 is 15 residues long. The ends lost 5 bases at V and 8 bases at J; junction bases unmatched: 13. Together with reference TRBV28 and TRBJ2-3, the CDR3 gives the full variable domain: DVKVTQSSRYLVKRTGEKVFLECVQDMDHENMFWYRQDPGLGLRLIYFSYDVKMKEKGDIPEGYSVSREKKERFSLILESASTNQTSMYLCASSGRGLSRATQYFGPGTRLTVL.

The CDR3 reads CSVEASGRDNEQFF. DNA for the CDR3: TGCAGCGTTGAGGCTAGCGGGCGGGACAATGAGCAGTTCTTC. The J gene is TRBJ2-1, the V gene TRBV29-1, with 8 bases lining up with TRBD2. The germline V gene encodes CDR1 SQVTM and CDR2 ANQGSEA. V shed 3 bases, J shed 5 bases, and the junction held 6 bases outside the gene matches. This CDR3 region has 14 residues.

Concerning this clonotype: The junction does not match germline at one end; this may be a read error. This sequence joins TRBV3-1 and TRBJ2-1, with TRBD2 matching 15 bases. This CDR3 region has 20 residues. CDR1 is LGHDT and CDR2 is YNNKEL in the germline V gene (reference sequence). CDR3 region: CASSQEGLAGGPSSYNEQFF. The CDR3 DNA reads as TGTGCCAGTAGCCAAGAGGGACTAGCGGGAGGCCCGAGCTCCTACAATGAGCAGTTCTTC.

On this clonotype: Germline is not matched at one junction end, which may reflect a read error. V is TRBV5-1 and J is TRBJ2-1, with 10 bases aligning to TRBD2. The germline V gene encodes CDR1 SGHRS and CDR2 YFSETQ. The CDR3 totals 16 residues. The CDR3 loop is CASSRFSGRTYSEQFF. CDR3 coding DNA: TGCGCCAGCAGCCGATTTAGCGGGAGGACCTACAGTGAGCAGTTCTTC.